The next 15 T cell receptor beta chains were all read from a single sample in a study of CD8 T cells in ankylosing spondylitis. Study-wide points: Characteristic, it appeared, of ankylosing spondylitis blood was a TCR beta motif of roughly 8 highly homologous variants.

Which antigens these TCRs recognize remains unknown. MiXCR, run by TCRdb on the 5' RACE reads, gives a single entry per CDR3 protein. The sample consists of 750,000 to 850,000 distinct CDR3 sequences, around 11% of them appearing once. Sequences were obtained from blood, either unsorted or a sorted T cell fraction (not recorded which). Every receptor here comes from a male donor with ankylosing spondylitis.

The DNA for the CDR3 is TGCAGTGCTAGACTAAGCGGGAGGGACTACAATGAGCAGTTCTTC. This codes for CSARLSGRDYNEQFF. The V call is TRBV20-1, the J call TRBJ2-1; 10 bases are shared with TRBD2. The CDR3 contains 15 residues. Germline CDR1 is DFQATT and CDR2 is SNEGSKA (reference sequence). Germline trimming cut 2 bases from V and 3 bases from J; bases unmatched to any gene: 4.

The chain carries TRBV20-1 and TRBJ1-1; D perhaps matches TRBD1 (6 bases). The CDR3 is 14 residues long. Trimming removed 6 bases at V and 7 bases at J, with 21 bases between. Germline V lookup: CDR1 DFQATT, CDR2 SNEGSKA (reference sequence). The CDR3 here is CSARVRGGSGEAFF. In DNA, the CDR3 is TGCAGTGCAAGGGTTAGAGGGGGAAGCGGTGAAGCTTTCTTT.

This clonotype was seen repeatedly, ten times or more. In DNA form, the CDR3 reads TGTGCCAGCAGCTTGCGGTGGGGTGGCGAGCAGTACTTC. It specifies CASSLRWGGEQYF. The V and J genes are TRBV7-2 and TRBJ2-7; D is unresolved. Trimming pared 3 bases from V and 6 bases from J, leaving 12 bases between. The germline CDR1 and CDR2 sequences are SGHTA and FQGNSA. The CDR3 is made up of 13 amino acids. Variable domain in full (rest from reference TRBV7-2 and TRBJ2-7): GAGVSQSPSNKVTEKGKDVELRCDPISGHTALYWYRQSLGQGLEFLIYFQGNSAPDKSGLPSDRFSAERTGGSVSTLTIQRTQQEDSAVYLCASSLRWGGEQYFGPGTRLTVT.

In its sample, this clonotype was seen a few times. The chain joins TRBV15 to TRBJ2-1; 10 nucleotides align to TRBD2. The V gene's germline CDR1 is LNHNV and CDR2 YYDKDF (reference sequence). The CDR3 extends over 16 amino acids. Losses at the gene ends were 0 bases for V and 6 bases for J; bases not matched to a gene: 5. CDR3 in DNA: TGTGCCACCAGCAGAGATGGGCTAGCGGGGGTCAATGAGCAGTTCTTC. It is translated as CATSRDGLAGVNEQFF. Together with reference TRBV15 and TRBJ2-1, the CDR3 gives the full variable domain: DAMVIQNPRYQVTQFGKPVTLSCSQTLNHNVMYWYQQKSSQAPKLLFHYYDKDFNNEADTPDNFQSRRPNTSFCFLDIRSPGLGDTAMYLCATSRDGLAGVNEQFFGPGTRLTVL.

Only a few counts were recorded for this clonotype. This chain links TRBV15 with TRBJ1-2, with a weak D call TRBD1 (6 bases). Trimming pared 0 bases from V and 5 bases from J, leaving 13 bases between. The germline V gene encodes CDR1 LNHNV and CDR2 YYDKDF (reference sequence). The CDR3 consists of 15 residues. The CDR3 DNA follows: TGTGCCACCAGCAGAGATCCCAGGGGATCGTATGGCTACACCTTC. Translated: CATSRDPRGSYGYTF.

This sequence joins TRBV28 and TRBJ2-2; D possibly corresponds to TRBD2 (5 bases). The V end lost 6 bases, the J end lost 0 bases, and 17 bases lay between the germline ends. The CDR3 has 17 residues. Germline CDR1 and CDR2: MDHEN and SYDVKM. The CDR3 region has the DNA TGTGCCAGCAGCCTCCCCGGGAATCTAGCGAACACCGGGGAGCTGTTTTTT. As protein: CASSLPGNLANTGELFF.

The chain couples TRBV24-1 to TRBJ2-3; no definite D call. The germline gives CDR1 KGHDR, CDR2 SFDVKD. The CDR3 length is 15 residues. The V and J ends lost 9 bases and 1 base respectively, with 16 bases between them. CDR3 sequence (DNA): TGTGCCACCGACGTTCCAGAAGAGGGCACAGATACGCAGTATTTT. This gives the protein CATDVPEEGTDTQYF.

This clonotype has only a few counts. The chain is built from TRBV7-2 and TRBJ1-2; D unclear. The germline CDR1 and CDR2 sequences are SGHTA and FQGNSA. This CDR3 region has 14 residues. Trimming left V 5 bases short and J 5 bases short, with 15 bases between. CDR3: CASSQGVGVYGYTF. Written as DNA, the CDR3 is TGTGCCAGCAGCCAAGGCGTCGGAGTTTATGGCTACACCTTC.

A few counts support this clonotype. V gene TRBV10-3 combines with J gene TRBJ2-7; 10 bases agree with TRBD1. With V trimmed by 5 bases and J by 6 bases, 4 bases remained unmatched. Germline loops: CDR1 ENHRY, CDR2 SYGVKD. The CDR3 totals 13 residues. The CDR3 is CAISRGTGVEQYF. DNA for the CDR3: TGTGCCATCAGTAGAGGGACAGGGGTCGAGCAGTACTTC.

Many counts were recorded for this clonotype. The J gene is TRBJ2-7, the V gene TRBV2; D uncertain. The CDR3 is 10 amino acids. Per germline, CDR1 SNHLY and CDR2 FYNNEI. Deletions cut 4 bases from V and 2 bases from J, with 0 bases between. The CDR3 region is CASSAYEQYF. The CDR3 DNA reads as TGTGCCAGCAGTGCCTACGAGCAGTACTTC.

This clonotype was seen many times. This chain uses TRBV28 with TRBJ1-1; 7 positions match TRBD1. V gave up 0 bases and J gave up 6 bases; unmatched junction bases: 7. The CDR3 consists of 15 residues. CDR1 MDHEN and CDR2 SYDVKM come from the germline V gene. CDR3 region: CASSLWGDRMPEAFF. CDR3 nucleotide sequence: TGTGCCAGCAGTTTATGGGGGGACAGAATGCCTGAAGCTTTCTTT.

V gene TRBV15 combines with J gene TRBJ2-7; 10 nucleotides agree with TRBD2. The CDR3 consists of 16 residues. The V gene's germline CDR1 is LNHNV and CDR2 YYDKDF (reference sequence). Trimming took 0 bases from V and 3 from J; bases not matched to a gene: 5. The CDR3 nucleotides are TGTGCCACCAGCAGAGATCGGGCTAGCGGGAGCTACGAGCAGTACTTC. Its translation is CATSRDRASGSYEQYF.

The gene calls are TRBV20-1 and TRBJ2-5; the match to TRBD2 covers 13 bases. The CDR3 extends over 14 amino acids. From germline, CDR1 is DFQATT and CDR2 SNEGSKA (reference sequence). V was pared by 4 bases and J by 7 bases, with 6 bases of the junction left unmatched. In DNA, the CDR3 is TGCAGTGCTACCGGGACTAGCGGGAATGGGACCCAGTACTTC. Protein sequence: CSATGTSGNGTQYF.

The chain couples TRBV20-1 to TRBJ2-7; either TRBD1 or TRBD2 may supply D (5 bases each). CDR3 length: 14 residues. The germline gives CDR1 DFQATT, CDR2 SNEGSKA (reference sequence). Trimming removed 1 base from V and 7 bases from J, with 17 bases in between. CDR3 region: CSARAPRQGGEQYF. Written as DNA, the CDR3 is TGCAGTGCTAGAGCCCCACGGCAGGGCGGGGAGCAGTACTTC.

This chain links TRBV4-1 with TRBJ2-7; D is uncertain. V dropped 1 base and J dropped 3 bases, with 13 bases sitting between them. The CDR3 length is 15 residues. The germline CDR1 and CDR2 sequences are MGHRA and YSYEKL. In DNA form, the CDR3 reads TGCGCCAGCAGCCAAGGGGTAGGGTTTGGCTACGAGCAGTACTTC. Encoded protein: CASSQGVGFGYEQYF.